This T cell receptor beta chain was profiled in a study of blood T cell repertoires in COVID-19. Overall study: From the United States, Italy and Spain came samples of acute and convalescent COVID-19. From T cells, B-cell-depleted T cells, or PBMCs came the material, which was cDNA or gDNA.

This CDR3 is built from 14 residues. V lost 1 base and J 4 bases, leaving 8 bases between the germline ends. CDR1 is LGHDT, CDR2 YNNKEL, per germline (reference sequence). Profiled with immunoSEQ multiplex PCR; TCRdb holds only in-frame clones, not every one. Here the sample spans under 45,000 clones, 75% to 90% being singletons. The rearrangement joins TRBV3-1 (or the pseudogene TRBV3-2) to TRBJ2-4, with no clear D. This clonotype was sampled from a man aged 60 to 75 with active or convalescent COVID-19. The sample comprised peripheral blood. The CDR3 bases are TGTGCCAGCAGCCAAGTTAGTGTTAAAAACATTCAGTACTTC. Encoded protein: CASSQVSVKNIQYF.